This T cell receptor beta chain was recovered during a study of T-cell reconstitution after alpha-beta-depleted transplantation in children. The germline CDR1 and CDR2 sequences are LNHNV and YYDKDF (reference sequence). The V segment lost 6 bases and the J segment 7 bases; nucleotides outside the gene matches: 7. This CDR3 has 16 residues. This clonotype was found a few times. It was with unique molecular identifiers that the TCRbeta library was prepared. Via MiXCR, TCRdb re-called the PCR reads, giving one row per CDR3 protein. The table lists roughly 200,000 distinct CDR3 sequences, less than 15% of them singletons.

The rearrangement uses TRBV15 and TRBJ2-1; 15 bases map to TRBD2. The sequencing used PBMCs from the stem cell graft donor, collected from the stem cell graft. The sequence was collected from a human donor who donated a stem cell graft to a child with acute lymphoblastic leukemia. The DNA of the CDR3 is TGTGCCACCAGAGCCCGGACTAGCGGGAGGGGGAATGAGCAGTTCTTC. Encoded protein: CATRARTSGRGNEQFF.